This T cell receptor (beta chain) appears in the sequencing data of a study of T cell responses to AZD1222 COVID-19 vaccine. Assay used: immunoSEQ multiplex PCR; TCRdb lists only in-frame clones, some missing. The table shows around 110,000 clones, with roughly nine tenths occurring only once. Study observations and caveats: The repertoires were collected only after the peak T cell response. Nearly half of spike-specific TCRs reportedly target unmutated variant regions.

Of note for this clone: The antigen is unknown.

The CDR3 length is 12 residues. The germline gives CDR1 SGDLS, CDR2 YYNGEE. V was trimmed by 0 bases and J by 11 bases, leaving 9 bases between them. The V gene is TRBV9, the J gene TRBJ2-1, with a weak D call TRBD2 (5 bases). The sequence derives from an adult in good health. Sequencing was performed on peripheral blood, taken on day 0 of AZD1222 vaccination. This chain's CDR3 is CASSVGGPQQFF. Written as DNA, the CDR3 is TGTGCCAGCAGCGTAGGAGGGCCTCAGCAGTTCTTC.